This paragraph reports one T cell receptor (beta chain). What it binds is unknown. Lacking the conserved final phenylalanine or tryptophan, this CDR3 likely reflects a read error. These data belong to a study of shared clonotypes between healthy human individuals. Study outcomes and limitations: All-four-donor shared clonotypes had higher generation probabilities than non-shared clonotypes did.

CD45RA+ naive and CD45RA-negative memory subsets were separated from CD4+ cells. In germline, CDR1 is SGHRS, CDR2 YFSETQ. With 3 bases clipped from V and 1 base from J, the junction kept 14 bases outside the gene matches. The CDR3 length is 18 residues. Sequencing was performed with immunoSEQ multiplex PCR; in TCRdb, only in-frame clones are kept and a portion is missing. The profile shows hundreds of thousands of clones, around 72% of them singletons. Sequences were obtained from memory CD4+ T cells sorted from blood. Subset noted: CD45RA-negative fraction. The receptor's source is a woman between 25 and 40 years old in good health. This chain joins TRBV5-1 and TRBJ2-3; 7 bases are a match to TRBD2. The CDR3 is CASSWGTIGKGGTDTQYS. The CDR3 DNA is TGCGCCAGCAGCTGGGGGACTATCGGAAAGGGTGGCACAGATACGCAGTATTCT.